This T cell receptor (beta chain) stems from a study of blood T cells in healthy people across ages. A J-beta primer mix and a sample-barcoded 5' primer were used in a second PCR of roughly 6 to 11 cycles. A template-switch adaptor containing 12 random nucleotides labeled each cDNA molecule. TCRdb reprocessed the 5' RACE reads with MiXCR, giving one entry per CDR3 protein. The sample contains fewer than 2,000,000 distinct CDR3 sequences, around 36% of which appear only once. Germline V gene data show CDR1 as SGHTA and CDR2 as FQGTGA. This CDR3 is built from 16 residues. Overall study findings and caveats: Both higher diversity and more naive CD4+ cells marked long-lived donors when set against aged donors.

In this sample, this clonotype turned up a few times. The antigen is undetermined. An end of the junction differs from the germline gene, which may be a read error. The clonotype originates from a woman aged 30 to 39 in good health. The sample was blood. This rearrangement joins TRBV7-3 to TRBJ2-1; D may be TRBD1 or TRBD2 (5 bases each). The CDR3 sequence: CASSITGWDGYNEQFF. Written as DNA, the CDR3 is TGTGCCAGCAGCATAACGGGGTGGGACGGCTACAATGAGCAGTTCTTC.